This note documents a single T cell receptor beta chain sequence. These data originate in a study of blood T cell repertoires in COVID-19. For the study at large: There were acute and convalescent COVID-19 samples, and they came from the United States, Italy and Spain. PBMCs, B-cell-depleted T cells, or T cells were the source of the cDNA or gDNA that made up the material.

Study processing details: By means of reference gene primer amplification, nucleated cell counts were estimated. Assay used: immunoSEQ multiplex PCR; TCRdb lists only in-frame clones, some missing. D and trimming come from the DNA, and the V and J calls and clone size come from that table. The data show under 450,000 clones, more than 75% seen once. Germline V CDR1 and CDR2: LNHDA, SQIVND (reference sequence). Trimming pared 4 bases from V and 4 bases from J, leaving 17 bases between. This CDR3 is 15 amino acids long. This clonotype originated in a human donor with acute or convalescent COVID-19. The donor label of this sample is uncertain. The sequenced sample consisted of peripheral blood. The rearrangement joins TRBV19 to TRBJ2-7, with D possibly matching TRBD2 (5 bases). The CDR3 here is CASSTRLSGIYEQYF. The CDR3 DNA is TGTGCCAGTAGTACGAGACTGTCGGGAATATACGAGCAGTACTTC.